This entry describes one TCR beta chain. CDR3 length: 14 residues. CDR1 is SNHLY, CDR2 FYNNEI, per germline. V was cut by 4 bases and J by 1 base, with 10 bases left in between. This entry belongs to a study of shared clonotypes between healthy human individuals. Researchers drew on about 90 million PBMCs for genomic DNA from unsorted samples. Produced via immunoSEQ multiplex PCR; TCRdb's table is partial and in-frame only. The profile shows some 530,000 clones, 70% to 80% of them singletons. The J gene is TRBJ1-1, the V gene TRBV2; no reliable D call. This clonotype was sampled from a middle-aged woman in good health. Some clones in this sample may be carry-over from other donors' samples. The sample consisted of PBMCs. CDR3 residues: CASSVGGQNTEAFF. The CDR3 DNA is TGTGCCAGCAGTGTCGGCGGCCAGAACACTGAAGCTTTCTTT.